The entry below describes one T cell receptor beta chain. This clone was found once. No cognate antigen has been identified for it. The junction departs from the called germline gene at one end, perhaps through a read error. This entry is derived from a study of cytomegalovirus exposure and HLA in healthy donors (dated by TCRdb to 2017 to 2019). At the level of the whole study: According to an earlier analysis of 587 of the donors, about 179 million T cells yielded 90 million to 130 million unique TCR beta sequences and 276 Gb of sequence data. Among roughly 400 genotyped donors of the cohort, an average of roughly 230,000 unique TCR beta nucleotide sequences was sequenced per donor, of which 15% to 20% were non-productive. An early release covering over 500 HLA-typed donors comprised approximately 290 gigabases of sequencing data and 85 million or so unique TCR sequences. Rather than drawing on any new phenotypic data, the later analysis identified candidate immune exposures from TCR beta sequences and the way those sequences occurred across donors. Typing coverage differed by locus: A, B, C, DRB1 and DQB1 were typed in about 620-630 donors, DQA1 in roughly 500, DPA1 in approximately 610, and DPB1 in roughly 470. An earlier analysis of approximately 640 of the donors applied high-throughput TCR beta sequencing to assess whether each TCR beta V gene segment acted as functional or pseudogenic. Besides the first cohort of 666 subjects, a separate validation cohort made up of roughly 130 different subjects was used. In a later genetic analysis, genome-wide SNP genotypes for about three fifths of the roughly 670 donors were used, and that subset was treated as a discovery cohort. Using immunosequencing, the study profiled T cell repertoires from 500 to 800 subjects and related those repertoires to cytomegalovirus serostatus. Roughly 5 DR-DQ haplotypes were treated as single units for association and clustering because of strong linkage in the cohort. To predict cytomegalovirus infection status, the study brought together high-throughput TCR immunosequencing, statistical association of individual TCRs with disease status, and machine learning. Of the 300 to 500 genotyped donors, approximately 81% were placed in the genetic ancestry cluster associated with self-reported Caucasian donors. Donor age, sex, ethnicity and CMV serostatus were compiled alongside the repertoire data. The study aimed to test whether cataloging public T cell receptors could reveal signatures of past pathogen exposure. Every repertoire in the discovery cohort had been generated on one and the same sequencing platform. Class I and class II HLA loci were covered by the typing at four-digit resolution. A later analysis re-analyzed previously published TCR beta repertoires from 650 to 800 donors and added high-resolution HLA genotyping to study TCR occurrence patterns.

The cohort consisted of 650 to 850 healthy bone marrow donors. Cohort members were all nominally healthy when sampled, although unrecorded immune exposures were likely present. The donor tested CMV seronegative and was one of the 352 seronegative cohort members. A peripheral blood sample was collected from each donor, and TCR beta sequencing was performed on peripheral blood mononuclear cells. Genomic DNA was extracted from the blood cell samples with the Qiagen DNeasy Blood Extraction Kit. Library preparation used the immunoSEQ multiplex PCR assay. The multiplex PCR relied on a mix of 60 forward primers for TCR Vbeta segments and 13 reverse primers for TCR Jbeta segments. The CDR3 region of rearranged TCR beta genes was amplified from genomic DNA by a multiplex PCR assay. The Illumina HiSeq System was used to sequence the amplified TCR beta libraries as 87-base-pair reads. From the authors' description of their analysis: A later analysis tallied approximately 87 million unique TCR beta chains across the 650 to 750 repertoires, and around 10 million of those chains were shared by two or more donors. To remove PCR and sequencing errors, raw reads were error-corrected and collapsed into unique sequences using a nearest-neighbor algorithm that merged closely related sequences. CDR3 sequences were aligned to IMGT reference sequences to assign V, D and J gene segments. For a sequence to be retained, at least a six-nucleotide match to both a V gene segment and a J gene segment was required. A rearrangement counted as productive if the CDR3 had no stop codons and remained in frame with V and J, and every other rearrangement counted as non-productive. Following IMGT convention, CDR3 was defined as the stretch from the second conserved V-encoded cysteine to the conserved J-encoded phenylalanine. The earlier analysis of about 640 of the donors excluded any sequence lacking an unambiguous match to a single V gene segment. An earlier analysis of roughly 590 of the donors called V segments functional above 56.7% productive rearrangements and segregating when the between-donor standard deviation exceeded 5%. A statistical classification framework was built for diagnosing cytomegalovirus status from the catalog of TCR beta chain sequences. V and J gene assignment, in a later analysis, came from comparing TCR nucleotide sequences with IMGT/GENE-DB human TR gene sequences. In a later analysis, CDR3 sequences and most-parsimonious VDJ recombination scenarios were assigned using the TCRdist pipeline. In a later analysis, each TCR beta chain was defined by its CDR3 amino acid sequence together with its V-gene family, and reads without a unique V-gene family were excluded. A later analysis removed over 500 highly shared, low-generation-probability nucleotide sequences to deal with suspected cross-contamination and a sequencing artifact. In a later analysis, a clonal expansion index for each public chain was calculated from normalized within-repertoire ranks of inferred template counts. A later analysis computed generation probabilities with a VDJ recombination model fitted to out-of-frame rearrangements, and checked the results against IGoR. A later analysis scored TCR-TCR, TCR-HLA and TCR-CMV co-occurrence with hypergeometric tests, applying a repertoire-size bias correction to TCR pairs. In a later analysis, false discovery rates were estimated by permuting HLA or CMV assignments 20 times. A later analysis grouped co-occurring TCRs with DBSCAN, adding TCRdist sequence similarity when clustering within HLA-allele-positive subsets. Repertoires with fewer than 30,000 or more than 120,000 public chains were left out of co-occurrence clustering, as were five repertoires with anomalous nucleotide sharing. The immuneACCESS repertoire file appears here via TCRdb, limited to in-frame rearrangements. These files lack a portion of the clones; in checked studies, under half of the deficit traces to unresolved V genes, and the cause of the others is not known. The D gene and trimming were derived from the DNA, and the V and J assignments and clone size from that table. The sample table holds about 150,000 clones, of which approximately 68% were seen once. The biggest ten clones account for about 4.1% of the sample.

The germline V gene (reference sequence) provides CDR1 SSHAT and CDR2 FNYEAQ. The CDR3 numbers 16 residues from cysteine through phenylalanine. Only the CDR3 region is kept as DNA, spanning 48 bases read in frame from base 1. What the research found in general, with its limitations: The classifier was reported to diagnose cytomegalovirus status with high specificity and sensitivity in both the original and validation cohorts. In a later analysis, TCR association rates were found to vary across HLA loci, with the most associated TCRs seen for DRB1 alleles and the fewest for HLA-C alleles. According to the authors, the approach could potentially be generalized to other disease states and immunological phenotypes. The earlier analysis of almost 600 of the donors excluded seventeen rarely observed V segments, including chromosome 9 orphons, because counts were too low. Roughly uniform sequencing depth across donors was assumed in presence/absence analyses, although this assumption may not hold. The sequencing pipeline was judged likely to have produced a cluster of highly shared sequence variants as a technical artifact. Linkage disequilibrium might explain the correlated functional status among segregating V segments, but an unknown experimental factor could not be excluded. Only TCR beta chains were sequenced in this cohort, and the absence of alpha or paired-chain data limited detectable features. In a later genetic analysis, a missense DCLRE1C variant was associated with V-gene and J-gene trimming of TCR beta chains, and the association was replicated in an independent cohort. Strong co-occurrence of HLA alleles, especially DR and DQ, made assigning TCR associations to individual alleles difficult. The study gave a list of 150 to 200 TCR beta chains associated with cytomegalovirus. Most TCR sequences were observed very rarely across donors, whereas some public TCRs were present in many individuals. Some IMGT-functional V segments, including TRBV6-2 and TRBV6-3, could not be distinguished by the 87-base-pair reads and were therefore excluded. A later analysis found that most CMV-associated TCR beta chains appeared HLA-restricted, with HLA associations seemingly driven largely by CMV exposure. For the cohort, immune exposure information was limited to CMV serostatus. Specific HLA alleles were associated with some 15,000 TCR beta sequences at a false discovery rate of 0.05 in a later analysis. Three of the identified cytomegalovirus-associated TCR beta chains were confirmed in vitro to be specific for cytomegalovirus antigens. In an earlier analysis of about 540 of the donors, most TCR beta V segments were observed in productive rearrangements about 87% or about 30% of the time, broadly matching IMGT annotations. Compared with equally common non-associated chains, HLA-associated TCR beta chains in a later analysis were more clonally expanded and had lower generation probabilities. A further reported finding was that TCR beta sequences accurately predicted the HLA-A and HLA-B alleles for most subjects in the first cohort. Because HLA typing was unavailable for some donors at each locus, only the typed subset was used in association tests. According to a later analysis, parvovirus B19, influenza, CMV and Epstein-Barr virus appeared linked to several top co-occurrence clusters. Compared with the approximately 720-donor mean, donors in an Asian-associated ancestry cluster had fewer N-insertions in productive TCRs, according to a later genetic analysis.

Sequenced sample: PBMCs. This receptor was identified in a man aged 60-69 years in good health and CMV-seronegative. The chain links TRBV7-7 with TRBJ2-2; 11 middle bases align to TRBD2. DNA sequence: TGTGCTAGCAGCGTCGACCTAGCGGGAGGCACCGGGGAGCTGTTTTTT. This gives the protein CASSVDLAGGTGELFF. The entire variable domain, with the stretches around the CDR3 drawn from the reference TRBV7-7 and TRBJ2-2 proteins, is GAGVSQSPRYKVTKRGQDVTLRCDPISSHATLYWYQQALGQGPEFLTYFNYEAQPDKSGLPSDRFSAERPEGSISTLTIQRTEQRDSAMYRCASSVDLAGGTGELFFGEGSRLTVL.